This T cell receptor (beta chain) is from a study of T cell changes during pregnancy in multiple sclerosis. The assay was immunoSEQ multiplex PCR, and TCRdb's table has in-frame clones only and misses some. The sample includes 75,000 to 95,000 clones, roughly 90% of them seen just once. The V and J ends lost 6 bases and 10 bases respectively, with 15 bases between them. This CDR3 has 13 amino acids. Germline values: CDR1 MNHNS, CDR2 SASEGT. This TCR was recovered from a female donor in good health, enrolled as a control in a pregnancy study. The starting material was peripheral blood, obtained in the first trimester of pregnancy. The chain has TRBV6-1 and TRBJ2-2, with D possibly matching TRBD1 (5 bases). The CDR3 bases are TGTGCCAGCAGCCCCACCCAGGGTGTGGAGCTGTTTTTT. Translating gives CASSPTQGVELFF.